A single sample gave rise to the 5 T cell receptor beta chains below, sequenced in a study of T cells after yellow fever vaccination. TCRdb passed the 5' RACE reads through MiXCR, listing each CDR3 protein once. The top ten hold approximately 18% of the sample, which has about 260,000 distinct CDR3 sequences, about 3.5% seen once. Source: PBMCs, taken 15 days after the yellow fever booster vaccination. These receptors all come from a young man who received the YFV17D yellow fever vaccine.

This clonotype was counted ten times or more. The chain recombines TRBV5-1 with TRBJ2-7; D possibly uses TRBD1 or TRBD2 (6 bases each). The CDR3 extends over 17 amino acids. Trimming removed 0 bases at V and 2 bases at J, with 18 bases between. Germline CDR1 is SGHRS and CDR2 is YFSETQ. CDR3 residues: CASSLGRDGTRAYEQYF. As DNA, the CDR3 is TGCGCCAGCAGCTTGGGGCGGGACGGGACAAGGGCCTACGAGCAGTACTTC.

This clonotype was recorded at least ten times. The rearrangement joins TRBV5-1 to TRBJ2-3; D gene uncertain. The CDR3 length is 12 residues. Germline CDR1 reads SGHRS; CDR2 reads YFSETQ. V lost 4 bases and J 10 bases, leaving 13 bases between the germline ends. The CDR3 DNA reads TGCGCCAGCAGCCCTTGGAGCGTTCCGCAGTATTTT. The encoded protein is CASSPWSVPQYF.

This clonotype was seen repeatedly, ten times or more. The chain uses TRBV7-3 and TRBJ2-2, with unresolved D. Germline-derived CDR1 and CDR2 are SGHTA and FQGTGA. The CDR3 totals 14 residues. The V end lost 3 bases, the J end lost 2 bases, and 7 bases lay between the germline ends. This chain's CDR3 is CASSLTLNTGELFF. The DNA of the CDR3 is TGTGCCAGCAGCTTGACACTTAACACCGGGGAGCTGTTTTTT.

This clonotype was observed at least ten times. V gene TRBV6-5 combines with J gene TRBJ2-3; 7 bases agree with TRBD1. J was trimmed by 4 bases and V by 6 bases; bases with no gene match: 4. Germline values: CDR1 MNHEY, CDR2 SVGAGI. The CDR3 is 13 amino acids. In nucleotides, the CDR3 is TGTGCCAGCAGCGCTCAGGGGGCAGATACGCAGTATTTT. It yields the protein CASSAQGADTQYF.

This clonotype was observed many times. The CDR3 sequence is CASSQDSWIYGYTF. The CDR3, as DNA: TGTGCCAGCAGCCAAGATAGCTGGATCTATGGCTACACCTTC. This sequence joins TRBV3-1 and TRBJ1-2; D call uncertain. CDR1 is LGHDT and CDR2 is YNNKEL in the germline V gene (reference sequence). Deletions cut 0 bases from V and 4 bases from J, with 9 bases between. This CDR3 comprises 14 residues.